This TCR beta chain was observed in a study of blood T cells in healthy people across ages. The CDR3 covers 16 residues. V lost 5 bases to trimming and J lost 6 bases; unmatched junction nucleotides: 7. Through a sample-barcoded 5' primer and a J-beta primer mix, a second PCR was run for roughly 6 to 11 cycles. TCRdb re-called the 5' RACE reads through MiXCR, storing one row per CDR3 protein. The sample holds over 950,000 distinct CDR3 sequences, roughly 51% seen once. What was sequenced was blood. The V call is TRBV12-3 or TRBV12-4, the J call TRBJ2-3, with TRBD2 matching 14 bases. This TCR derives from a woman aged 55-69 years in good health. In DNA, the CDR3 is TGTGCCAGCAGTCAGGGACTAGCGGGAGCTGAGGATACGCAGTATTTT. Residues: CASSQGLAGAEDTQYF.